This TCR beta chain was captured by sequencing in a study of vaccination and CD4 T cells after COVID-19. The CDR3 spans 11 residues. Trimming pared 5 bases from V and 6 bases from J, leaving 6 bases between. The V gene's germline CDR1 is SGHAT and CDR2 FQDESV (reference sequence). On this clonotype itself: Antigen: not known.

Documented treatment: approximately 10-day PBMC culture with coronavirus spike peptide pools or control peptides (ViraFEST assay). The Oncomine TCR Beta short-read assay was applied to DNA of cultured CD4+ T cells. TCRdb called the PCR reads again in MiXCR, with one record for every CDR3 protein. The table lists about 12,000 distinct CDR3 sequences, more than 25% of them singletons. Material for sequencing was cultured CD4+ T cells from blood. The TCR comes from a human donor with COVID-19. This sequence joins TRBV11-1 and TRBJ2-3; D not resolved. The CDR3, as DNA: TGTGCCAGCAGCCTCGACGATACGCAGTATTTT. This codes for CASSLDDTQYF.